This entry lists 25 T cell receptor beta chains sequenced from one sample in a study of CD8 T cells in ankylosing spondylitis (TCRdb year 2017). The library relied on 5' RACE. Sequencing was performed on an Illumina HiSeq 2500. TCRdb passed the public sequencing reads through fastp at Q25 and MiXCR, retaining productive beta sequences. Every CDR3 protein is listed once, alongside the most common genes and DNA of its rows. The sample profile shows under 250,000 distinct CDR3 sequences; about 7% of them were found once. Of the sample, 14% falls within the top ten clones. The antigens these receptors bind are not known. Overall results and qualifications from the work: Blood from ankylosing spondylitis patients appeared to be characterized by a TCR beta motif composed of roughly 8 highly homologous amino acid variants.

The specimen was blood, either unsorted or a sorted T cell fraction (not recorded which). The receptor set was obtained from a male donor with ankylosing spondylitis.

This clonotype was seen repeatedly, ten times or more. CDR3 DNA sequence: TGTGCCAGCGCGCAGTTGTCGGGACTTAAGACTGAAGCTTTCTTT. Translating it yields CASAQLSGLKTEAFF. The rearrangement links TRBV7-9 to TRBJ1-1, with a possible D match to TRBD1 (5 bases). Per the germline V gene, CDR1 is SEHNR and CDR2 is FQNEAQ (reference sequence). V dropped 8 bases and J dropped 5 bases, with 21 bases sitting between them. This CDR3 has 15 residues. The complete variable domain, with remaining parts taken from reference TRBV7-9 and TRBJ1-1, reads DTGVSQNPRHKITKRGQNVTFRCDPISEHNRLYWYRQTLGQGPEFLTYFQNEAQLEKSRLLSDRFSAERPKGSFSTLEIQRTEQGDSAMYLCASAQLSGLKTEAFFGQGTRLTVV.

This clonotype appeared many times. This chain connects TRBV5-1 to TRBJ2-1; D is ambiguous. Per the germline V gene, CDR1 is SGHRS and CDR2 is YFSETQ. Deletions cut 5 bases from V and 6 bases from J, with 6 bases between. This CDR3 spans 11 amino acids. The DNA for the CDR3 is TGCGCCAGCAGGGGTCCCAATGAGCAGTTCTTC. Its protein product is CASRGPNEQFF.

In this sample, this clonotype turned up once. Because the CDR3 is missing its conserved closing phenylalanine or tryptophan, this is likely a read error. The limits of the CDR3 on the DNA are not certain, so only TCRdb's listed CDR3 is given. This chain links TRBV7-6 with TRBJ2-1; the table names TRBD2, a call not compared with the DNA. Germline lookup yields CDR1 SGHVS and CDR2 FNYEAQ. With termini counted, the CDR3 has 12 amino acids. The CDR3: CATDGLAGKVIL.

This clonotype has a handful of counts. The chain has TRBV5-5 and TRBJ2-2; D may be TRBD1 or TRBD2 (5 bases each). The V end was cut by 2 bases, the J end by 7 bases, with 9 bases between. Germline V CDR1 and CDR2: SGHKS, YYEKEE (reference sequence). This CDR3 contains 13 residues. The CDR3 here is CASSFWGIGELFF. The CDR3 DNA is TGTGCCAGCAGCTTCTGGGGGATCGGGGAGCTGTTTTTT. Looking up the rest from reference TRBV5-5 and TRBJ2-2 gives the full variable domain: DAGVTQSPTHLIKTRGQQVTLRCSPISGHKSVSWYQQVLGQGPQFIFQYYEKEERGRGNFPDRFSARQFPNYSSELNVNALLLGDSALYLCASSFWGIGELFFGEGSRLTVL.

This clonotype was seen at least ten times. The chain carries TRBV10-3 and TRBJ2-7; TRBD2 aligns across 7 bases. The CDR3 has 12 residues. Germline assignment: CDR1 ENHRY and CDR2 SYGVKD. After removal of 9 bases from V and 7 bases from J, the junction contained 9 bases not matched to a gene. The CDR3, as DNA: TGTGCCATTCCTGGGCGAGCGGGGGAGCAGTACTTC. Residues: CAIPGRAGEQYF.

The sample holds a few counts of this clonotype. The gene calls are TRBV5-1 and TRBJ2-7, with 9 bases aligning to TRBD1. Germline values: CDR1 SGHRS, CDR2 YFSETQ. The CDR3 consists of 15 residues. Trimming cost V 5 bases and J 2 bases; bases outside gene matches: 8. Here the CDR3 reads CASRRSGDRAYEQYF. The CDR3 DNA follows: TGCGCCAGCAGGCGGTCAGGGGACAGGGCCTACGAGCAGTACTTC.

This sequence joins TRBV5-1 and TRBJ2-6; unclear D gene. Trimming shortened V by 0 bases and J by 4 bases, and 8 bases separated the two germline ends. The CDR3 contains 15 residues. Germline CDR1 reads SGHRS; CDR2 reads YFSETQ. DNA for the CDR3: TGCGCCAGCAGCTTGGAGGCTTACGGGGCCAACGTCCTGACTTTC. It translates to CASSLEAYGANVLTF.

This clonotype was counted ten times or more. V gene TRBV7-2 combines with J gene TRBJ1-3; 7 bases match TRBD1. V was pared by 2 bases and J by 3 bases, with 7 bases of the junction left unmatched. The CDR3 spans 16 residues. Germline-derived CDR1 and CDR2 are SGHTA and FQGNSA. CDR3 region: CASSLRYTGVGNTIYF. CDR3 in DNA: TGTGCCAGCAGCTTACGGTACACAGGGGTTGGAAACACCATATATTTT.

This clonotype was seen many times. The gene calls are TRBV5-1 and TRBJ1-1; D possibly corresponds to TRBD1 (5 bases). The germline V gene encodes CDR1 SGHRS and CDR2 YFSETQ. This CDR3 spans 15 amino acids. Trimming took off 0 bases at V and 5 bases at J, with 14 bases between the two ends. The CDR3 reads CASSLERQGVTEAFF. The CDR3 region has the DNA TGCGCCAGCAGCTTGGAAAGGCAGGGTGTGACTGAAGCTTTCTTT.

The chain employs TRBV27 and TRBJ1-2; D possibly corresponds to TRBD1 (5 bases). V was shortened by 3 bases and J by 6 bases, with 14 bases between the two germline ends. The CDR3 extends over 14 amino acids. Germline lookup yields CDR1 MNHEY and CDR2 SMNVEV (reference sequence). The CDR3 DNA reads TGTGCCAGCAGTTTTATCGGGGCCGAGGATGGCTACACCTTC. Its translation is CASSFIGAEDGYTF.

The table lists this clonotype with many counts. The chain has TRBV19 and TRBJ1-1; D uncertain. Germline V gives CDR1 LNHDA, CDR2 SQIVND (reference sequence). Trimming took off 5 bases at V and 6 bases at J, with 10 bases between the two ends. The CDR3 length is 12 residues. Here the CDR3 DNA reads TGTGCCAGTAGTCCGGGGTTGGCTGAAGCTTTCTTT. Encoded protein: CASSPGLAEAFF.

The chain joins TRBV19 to TRBJ2-1; D call uncertain. The CDR3 has 13 amino acids. Germline V lookup: CDR1 LNHDA, CDR2 SQIVND (reference sequence). V gave up 3 bases and J gave up 7 bases, with 10 bases separating them. DNA of the CDR3: TGTGCCAGTAGTATTTTTGGACCGAATGAGCAGTTCTTC. It encodes CASSIFGPNEQFF.

This rearrangement joins TRBV14 to TRBJ2-7; the D gene is possibly TRBD2 (6 bases). V was pared by 10 bases and J by 7 bases, with 23 bases between. Germline assignment: CDR1 SGHDN and CDR2 FVKESK. The CDR3 has 14 residues. CDR3 protein: CANPSRDSRREQYF. In DNA, the CDR3 is TGTGCCAATCCGAGCCGGGACTCTAGAAGGGAGCAGTACTTC. Combining the CDR3 with reference TRBV14 and TRBJ2-7 gives the whole variable domain EAGVTQFPSHSVIEKGQTVTLRCDPISGHDNLYWYRRVMGKEIKFLLHFVKESKQDESGMPNNRFLAERTGGTYSTLKVQPAELEDSGVYFCANPSRDSRREQYFGPGTRLTVT.

This clonotype was seen at least ten times. This chain links TRBV28 with TRBJ2-2; TRBD1 agrees at 8 bases. Trimming removed 6 bases from V and 2 bases from J; junction bases left unmatched: 2. Germline loops: CDR1 MDHEN, CDR2 SYDVKM. This CDR3 comprises 14 residues. The chain's CDR3 is CASRGTGNTGELFF. The CDR3 bases are TGTGCCAGCAGGGGGACAGGCAACACCGGGGAGCTGTTTTTT.

The chain is built from TRBV4-3 and TRBJ1-1; TRBD1 aligns across 7 bases. The CDR3 has 14 residues. The V segment lost 4 bases and the J segment 5 bases; nucleotides outside the gene matches: 7. Germline CDR1 and CDR2: LGHNA and YSLEER. The CDR3 protein is CASSLAGGGTEAFF. The CDR3, as DNA: TGCGCCAGCAGCCTAGCAGGGGGGGGAACTGAAGCTTTCTTT.

At least ten counts were recorded for this clonotype. The gene calls are TRBV14 and TRBJ2-2; D gene uncertain. The CDR3 runs to 14 residues. Germline values: CDR1 SGHDN, CDR2 FVKESK. V dropped 1 base and J dropped 4 bases, with 7 bases sitting between them. The CDR3 sequence is CASSQVDGTGELFF. The CDR3 nucleotides are TGTGCCAGCAGCCAAGTAGATGGCACCGGGGAGCTGTTTTTT. Looking up the rest from reference TRBV14 and TRBJ2-2 gives the full variable domain: EAGVTQFPSHSVIEKGQTVTLRCDPISGHDNLYWYRRVMGKEIKFLLHFVKESKQDESGMPNNRFLAERTGGTYSTLKVQPAELEDSGVYFCASSQVDGTGELFFGEGSRLTVL.

The chain links TRBV5-5 to TRBJ1-2; no reliable D call. This CDR3 is built from 14 residues. Trimming took off 0 bases at V and 6 bases at J, with 12 bases between the two ends. The V gene's germline CDR1 is SGHKS and CDR2 YYEKEE (reference sequence). The chain's CDR3 is CASSLGGRNHGYTF. The CDR3 DNA follows: TGTGCCAGCAGCTTGGGTGGGAGAAACCATGGCTACACCTTC.

At least ten counts were recorded for this clonotype. The V gene is TRBV28, the J gene TRBJ2-4; D remains ambiguous. Germline V gene lookup returns CDR1 MDHEN and CDR2 SYDVKM. The CDR3 contains 14 residues. The germline V and J ends were trimmed by 8 bases and 0 bases, with 11 bases remaining between them. This CDR3 is CASGLRLAKNIQYF. The CDR3 DNA follows: TGTGCCAGCGGATTAAGATTAGCCAAAAACATTCAGTACTTC.

The sample holds many counts of this clonotype. V gene TRBV29-1 combines with J gene TRBJ1-1; 12 bases agree with TRBD1. Germline CDR1 and CDR2: SQVTM and ANQGSEA. There are 15 residues in the CDR3. The J segment lost 3 bases and the V segment lost 6 bases, leaving 8 bases of the junction unmatched. The CDR3, as DNA: TGCAGCGTCCCGGGACAGGGGGCAAGGTACACTGAAGCTTTCTTT. This sequence encodes CSVPGQGARYTEAFF. Full variable domain (outside the CDR3, taken from reference TRBV29-1 and TRBJ1-1): SAVISQKPSRDICQRGTSLTIQCQVDSQVTMMFWYRQQPGQSLTLIATANQGSEATYESGFVIDKFPISRPNLTFSTLTVSNMSPEDSSIYLCSVPGQGARYTEAFFGQGTRLTVV.

This clonotype was recorded at least ten times. This chain connects TRBV15 to TRBJ1-5, with TRBD1 matching 9 bases. Germline values: CDR1 LNHNV, CDR2 YYDKDF (reference sequence). This CDR3 comprises 15 residues. The ends lost 6 bases at V and 6 bases at J; junction bases unmatched: 9. The CDR3 region is CATRLGQGLSQPQHF. CDR3 coding DNA: TGTGCCACCAGACTGGGACAGGGTTTAAGTCAGCCCCAGCATTTT. Full variable domain (outside the CDR3, taken from reference TRBV15 and TRBJ1-5): DAMVIQNPRYQVTQFGKPVTLSCSQTLNHNVMYWYQQKSSQAPKLLFHYYDKDFNNEADTPDNFQSRRPNTSFCFLDIRSPGLGDTAMYLCATRLGQGLSQPQHFGDGTRLSIL.

This clonotype was counted many times. V is TRBV5-1 and J is TRBJ2-7, with D unresolved. CDR1 is SGHRS, CDR2 YFSETQ, per germline. Between the trimmed V and J ends, which lost 0 bases and 2 bases, there was a span of 9 bases. The CDR3 is made up of 14 amino acids. CDR3: CASSLGLVPYEQYF. CDR3 nucleotides: TGCGCCAGCAGCTTGGGTCTTGTTCCCTACGAGCAGTACTTC.

This clonotype occurred many times. J is TRBJ2-7 and V is TRBV29-1; the D gene is possibly TRBD1 (6 bases). This CDR3 is built from 13 residues. The V gene lost 3 bases and the J gene lost 0 bases, with 9 bases spanning the gap. Germline V gives CDR1 SQVTM, CDR2 ANQGSEA. CDR3 DNA: TGCAGCGTTGACCTGGACAGCTCCTACGAGCAGTACTTC. It yields the protein CSVDLDSSYEQYF.

This clonotype was counted at least ten times. The DNA for the CDR3 is TGTGCCAGCACGCAAGTATGGGGGGGTCAGCCCCAGCATTTT. Translating it yields CASTQVWGGQPQHF. The genes are TRBV27 and TRBJ1-5; a possible D gene is TRBD1 (5 bases). Trimming left V 7 bases short and J 6 bases short, with 16 bases between. Germline values: CDR1 MNHEY, CDR2 SMNVEV (reference sequence). CDR3 length: 14 residues.

This clonotype came up a few times. This sequence joins TRBV25-1 and TRBJ1-1, with no clear D. This CDR3 region has 11 residues. Germline CDR1 is MGHDK and CDR2 is SYGVNS. The germline V and J ends were trimmed by 6 bases and 5 bases, with 7 bases remaining between them. The CDR3 DNA sequence: TGTGCCAGCAGAATAGGTACTGAAGCTTTCTTT. As protein: CASRIGTEAFF.

This clonotype has ten or more counts. The chain is built from TRBV7-9 and TRBJ2-7, with D possibly matching TRBD2 (5 bases). The CDR3 is made up of 13 amino acids. From germline, CDR1 is SEHNR and CDR2 FQNEAQ (reference sequence). Trimming left V 1 base short and J 6 bases short, with 10 bases between. The CDR3 DNA follows: TGTGCCAGCAGCTTAGGGGAGCAGCTCGAGCAGTACTTC. Translation: CASSLGEQLEQYF.